One and the same sample provided the 22 T cell receptor beta chains below, sequenced in a study of Ad26.COV2.S vaccination and SARS-CoV-2 variants. The treatment denotes: 15 to 20 received Ad26.COV2.S at low or high dose, single or two shots; about five received placebo; per-sample allocation not given. Sampling was done on day 63 after the first vaccine or placebo injection. Sequencing used immunoSEQ multiplex PCR; TCRdb keeps in-frame clones, though not all of them. The sample contains 410,000 or so clones, approximately 92% of which appear only once. The material sequenced was peripheral blood, taken in a trial of Ad26.COV2.S vaccine versus placebo. The source is a person aged 18-60 years who received the Ad26.COV2.S COVID-19 vaccine or a placebo.

This chain uses TRBV28 with TRBJ1-2; D unclear. The CDR3 extends over 14 amino acids. Trimming removed 2 bases at V and 2 bases at J, with 9 bases between. Germline values: CDR1 MDHEN, CDR2 SYDVKM. CDR3 in DNA: TGTGCCAGCAGTTTAGCTGGCAGGAACTATGGCTACACCTTC. This codes for CASSLAGRNYGYTF.

This clone appeared a few times. The chain carries TRBV7-2 and TRBJ2-1; 16 bases are shared with TRBD2. CDR3 size: 19 residues. V trimming: 3 bases; J trimming: 0 bases; junction bases outside the gene matches: 5. Germline values: CDR1 SGHTA, CDR2 FQGNSA. CDR3 amino acids: CASSLGLAGGRASYNEQFF. The CDR3 bases are TGTGCCAGCAGCTTGGGACTAGCGGGAGGGAGAGCCTCCTACAATGAGCAGTTCTTC. Based on the CDR3 plus reference TRBV7-2 and TRBJ2-1, the full variable domain is GAGVSQSPSNKVTEKGKDVELRCDPISGHTALYWYRQSLGQGLEFLIYFQGNSAPDKSGLPSDRFSAERTGGSVSTLTIQRTQQEDSAVYLCASSLGLAGGRASYNEQFFGPGTRLTVL.

V is TRBV28 and J is TRBJ2-1; D possibly corresponds to TRBD1 (6 bases). V lost 1 base, J lost 8 bases, and 21 bases lay in between. Germline V lookup: CDR1 MDHEN, CDR2 SYDVKM. This CDR3 has 17 residues. As DNA, the CDR3 is TGTGCCAGCAGTTTATCCTCAGGGGCGGCTGGGTTGGATGAGCAGTTCTTC. Translating gives CASSLSSGAAGLDEQFF.

The chain combines TRBV7-2 with TRBJ2-3; 7 bases match TRBD2. The CDR3 extends over 17 amino acids. Looked up from germline, CDR1 is SGHTA and CDR2 is FQGNSA. J gave up 2 bases and V 6 bases, and 14 bases lay outside the gene matches. CDR3: CASSIWFGTTDTDTQYF. CDR3 DNA: TGTGCCAGCAGTATCTGGTTTGGGACTACCGACACAGATACGCAGTATTTT.

The chain has TRBV29-1 and TRBJ2-5, with D possibly TRBD2 on 5 matching bases. Trimming cost V 5 bases and J 4 bases, with 11 bases left between them. CDR3 length equals 12 residues. The germline V gene encodes CDR1 SQVTM and CDR2 ANQGSEA. The CDR3 DNA reads TGCAGCGTTTTGGTCGGAGGAGAGACCCAGTACTTC. Its translation: CSVLVGGETQYF.

This chain links TRBV7-2 with TRBJ1-5, with TRBD1 matching over 9 bases. Trimming took 5 bases from V and 7 from J; bases not matched to a gene: 3. The CDR3 runs to 13 residues. CDR1 and CDR2 from the germline V gene are SGHTA and FQGNSA. The CDR3 sequence is CASSPQGAQPQHF. CDR3 DNA sequence: TGTGCCAGCAGCCCACAGGGGGCCCAGCCCCAGCATTTT.

The rearrangement links TRBV5-4 to TRBJ1-2; D is possibly TRBD1 (5 bases). Germline CDR1 SGHNT, CDR2 YYREEE (reference sequence). The CDR3 is made up of 15 amino acids. V was cut by 0 bases and J by 4 bases, with 13 bases left in between. The DNA of the CDR3 is TGTGCCAGCAGCTTGGGATTGGGGGTATTCTATGGCTACACCTTC. Its translation: CASSLGLGVFYGYTF. Variable domain in full (rest from reference TRBV5-4 and TRBJ1-2): ETGVTQSPTHLIKTRGQQVTLRCSSQSGHNTVSWYQQALGQGPQFIFQYYREEENGRGNFPPRFSGLQFPNYSSELNVNALELDDSALYLCASSLGLGVFYGYTFGSGTRLTVV.

The chain carries TRBV7-8 and TRBJ1-4, with D perhaps matching TRBD1 (5 bases). The CDR3 loop spans 16 amino acids. Germline values: CDR1 SGHVS, CDR2 FQNEAQ. The ends were cut back, 0 bases at V and 3 bases at J, with 11 bases in the middle. The CDR3 DNA follows: TGTGCCAGCAGCTTAGCGCGGGACCGACCTAATGAAAAACTGTTTTTT. Encoded protein: CASSLARDRPNEKLFF.

This rearrangement joins TRBV28 to TRBJ2-1; D unclear. V was cut by 2 bases and J by 0 bases, with 8 bases left in between. The germline gives CDR1 MDHEN, CDR2 SYDVKM. This CDR3 has 15 residues. The CDR3 protein is CASSLRASSYNEQFF. The CDR3 nucleotides read TGTGCCAGCAGTTTAAGGGCGAGCTCCTACAATGAGCAGTTCTTC.

The chain links TRBV4-1 to TRBJ1-6; maybe TRBD1 (6 bases). Trimming removed 3 bases from V and 8 bases from J, with 20 bases in between. The CDR3 loop spans 17 amino acids. Germline values: CDR1 MGHRA, CDR2 YSYEKL. The CDR3 sequence: CASSHPGRRGADSPLHF. The CDR3 nucleotides are TGCGCCAGCAGCCATCCAGGGCGGCGGGGGGCGGATTCACCCCTCCACTTT.

The V and J genes are TRBV11-2 and TRBJ2-5, with a possible D match to TRBD2 (6 bases). With 0 bases removed from V and 5 bases from J, the gap between germline ends came to 13 bases. Per the germline V gene, CDR1 is SGHAT and CDR2 is FQNNGV. CDR3 length: 15 amino acids. As DNA, the CDR3 is TGTGCCAGCAGCTTAGAGGGGGGTCGCATGGAGACCCAGTACTTC. This translates into CASSLEGGRMETQYF. Full variable domain (remainder filled in from reference TRBV11-2 and TRBJ2-5): EAGVAQSPRYKIIEKRQSVAFWCNPISGHATLYWYQQILGQGPKLLIQFQNNGVVDDSQLPKDRFSAERLKGVDSTLKIQPAKLEDSAVYLCASSLEGGRMETQYFGPGTRLLVL.

The chain has TRBV6-5 and TRBJ1-1, with D hard to call. The germline CDR1 and CDR2 sequences are MNHEY and SVGAGI. This CDR3 has 13 amino acids. V lost 9 bases, J lost 1 base, and 12 bases lay in between. The CDR3 bases are TGTGCCAGTAACTCTTGGGGGAACACTGAAGCTTTCTTT. This sequence encodes CASNSWGNTEAFF.

The chain recombines TRBV12-3 or TRBV12-4 with TRBJ2-3, with 7 bases identical to TRBD2. J lost 4 bases, V lost 6 bases, and 4 bases had no gene match. The CDR3 totals 13 residues. CDR3 protein: CASSRGRADTQYF. In nucleotides, the CDR3 is TGTGCCAGCAGCCGAGGGAGGGCAGATACGCAGTATTTT.

Of note for this clone: At the DNA level, this CDR3 is encoded by other sequences in the same sample as well. This chain joins TRBV18 and TRBJ2-6; D uncertain. This CDR3 has 14 residues. Between the trimmed V and J ends, which lost 0 bases and 1 base, there was a span of 1 base. Germline CDR1 is KGHSH and CDR2 is LQKENI. The CDR3 region is CASSPPSGANVLTF. The CDR3, as DNA: TGTGCCAGCTCACCACCGTCTGGGGCCAACGTCCTGACTTTC.

The V and J genes are TRBV30 and TRBJ1-1; 8 nucleotides line up with TRBD1. The V gene's germline CDR1 is GTSNPN and CDR2 SVGIG (reference sequence). The CDR3 spans 12 residues. After removal of 5 bases from V and 5 bases from J, the junction contained 4 bases not matched to a gene. CDR3 loop: CAWQQGGTEAFF. CDR3 coding DNA: TGTGCCTGGCAACAGGGGGGAACTGAAGCTTTCTTT.

V gene TRBV7-6 combines with J gene TRBJ2-7; 8 bases map to TRBD2. CDR3 length: 16 amino acids. Germline trimming cut 1 base from V and 0 bases from J; bases unmatched to any gene: 5. In germline, CDR1 is SGHVS, CDR2 FNYEAQ. CDR3 loop: CASSLGTSGLSYEQYF. For the CDR3, the DNA is TGTGCCAGCAGCTTAGGTACTAGCGGACTCTCCTACGAGCAGTACTTC. Full variable domain (rest looked up from reference TRBV7-6 and TRBJ2-7): GAGVSQSPRYKVTKRGQDVALRCDPISGHVSLYWYRQALGQGPEFLTYFNYEAQQDKSGLPNDRFSAERPEGSISTLTIQRTEQRDSAMYRCASSLGTSGLSYEQYFGPGTRLTVT.

The chain is built from TRBV19 and TRBJ1-2; D possibly corresponds to TRBD1 (5 bases). Germline CDR1 and CDR2: LNHDA and SQIVND (reference sequence). V was cut by 3 bases and J by 5 bases, with 16 bases left in between. The CDR3 contains 15 residues. This chain's CDR3 is CASSMPSREPYGYTF. CDR3 coding DNA: TGTGCCAGTAGTATGCCCTCCAGGGAACCTTATGGCTACACCTTC.

The genes are TRBV7-9 and TRBJ2-5, with D possibly TRBD2 on 5 matching bases. V was cut by 1 base and J by 0 bases, with 6 bases left in between. The CDR3 has 14 residues. Germline CDR1 SEHNR, CDR2 FQNEAQ (reference sequence). Here the CDR3 reads CASSLERYQETQYF. CDR3 nucleotide sequence: TGTGCCAGCAGCTTAGAGCGGTACCAAGAGACCCAGTACTTC.

The chain couples TRBV25-1 to TRBJ1-2, with D possibly being TRBD1 (5 bases). This CDR3 has 15 residues. V lost 1 base and J 4 bases, leaving 13 bases between the germline ends. Germline lookup yields CDR1 MGHDK and CDR2 SYGVNS. As DNA, the CDR3 is TGTGCCAGCAGTGAATGGTCAGGGCGAGGCTATGGCTACACCTTC. Translated: CASSEWSGRGYGYTF.

At least ten counts were recorded for this clone. This rearrangement joins TRBV2 to TRBJ1-2; tentative D call: TRBD1 (5 bases). Germline V gives CDR1 SNHLY, CDR2 FYNNEI. The CDR3 spans 14 residues. Trimming stripped 2 bases from V and 2 bases from J, with 9 bases between. CDR3 sequence reads: CASSEQQGNYGYTF. CDR3 nucleotide sequence: TGTGCCAGCAGTGAACAGCAGGGCAACTATGGCTACACCTTC.

In this sample, this clone turned up a few times. The V gene is TRBV5-1, the J gene TRBJ1-3, with unresolved D. There are 16 residues in the CDR3. CDR1 and CDR2 (germline): SGHRS, YFSETQ. Between the trimmed V and J ends, which lost 0 bases and 0 bases, there was a span of 10 bases. Here the CDR3 DNA reads TGCGCCAGCAGCTTGGGAGGACTGGACTCTGGAAACACCATATATTTT. Translating gives CASSLGGLDSGNTIYF.

The gene calls are TRBV9 and TRBJ1-4; the match to TRBD1 covers 9 bases. J lost 0 bases, V lost 3 bases, and 9 bases had no gene match. The germline gives CDR1 SGDLS, CDR2 YYNGEE. The CDR3 length is 18 residues. CDR3 bases: TGTGCCAGCAGCGCCGGACAGGGGTTCGGTGCAACTAATGAAAAACTGTTTTTT. This codes for CASSAGQGFGATNEKLFF.